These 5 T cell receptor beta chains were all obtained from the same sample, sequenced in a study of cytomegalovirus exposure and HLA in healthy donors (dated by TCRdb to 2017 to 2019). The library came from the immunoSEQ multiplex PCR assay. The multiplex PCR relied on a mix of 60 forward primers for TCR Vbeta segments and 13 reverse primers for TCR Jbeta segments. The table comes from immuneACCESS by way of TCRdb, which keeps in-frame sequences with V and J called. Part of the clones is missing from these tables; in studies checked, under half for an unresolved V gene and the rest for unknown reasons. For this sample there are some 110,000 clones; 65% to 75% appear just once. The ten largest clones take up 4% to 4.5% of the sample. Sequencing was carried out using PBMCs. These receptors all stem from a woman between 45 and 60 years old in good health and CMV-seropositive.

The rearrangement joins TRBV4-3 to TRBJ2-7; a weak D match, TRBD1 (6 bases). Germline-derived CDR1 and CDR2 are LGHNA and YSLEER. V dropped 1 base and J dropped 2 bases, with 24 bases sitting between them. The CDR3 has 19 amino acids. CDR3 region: CASSQGWGSGTRKTYEQYF. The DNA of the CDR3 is TGCGCCAGCAGCCAAGGGTGGGGTAGTGGGACACGAAAAACCTACGAGCAGTACTTC.

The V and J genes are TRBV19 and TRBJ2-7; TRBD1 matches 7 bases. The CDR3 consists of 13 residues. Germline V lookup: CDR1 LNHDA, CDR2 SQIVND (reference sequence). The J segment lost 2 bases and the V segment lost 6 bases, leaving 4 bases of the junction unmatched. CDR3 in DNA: TGTGCCAGTAGCAGGGACAGCCCCTACGAGCAGTACTTC. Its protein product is CASSRDSPYEQYF.

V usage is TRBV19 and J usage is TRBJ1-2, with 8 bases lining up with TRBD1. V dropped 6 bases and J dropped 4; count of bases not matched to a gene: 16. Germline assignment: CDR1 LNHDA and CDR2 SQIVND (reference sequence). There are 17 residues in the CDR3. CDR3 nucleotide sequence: TGTGCCAGTAGCCCAGGGGGCACACTGGGGGCGATCTATGGCTACACCTTC. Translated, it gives CASSPGGTLGAIYGYTF.

The CDR3, as DNA: TGCAGCGTTAAATCAGATTATGGCTACACCTTC. This gives the protein CSVKSDYGYTF. This chain uses TRBV29-1 with TRBJ1-2; D unclear. The V end was cut by 5 bases, the J end by 5 bases, with 9 bases between. The CDR3 is 11 residues long. Germline loops: CDR1 SQVTM, CDR2 ANQGSEA.

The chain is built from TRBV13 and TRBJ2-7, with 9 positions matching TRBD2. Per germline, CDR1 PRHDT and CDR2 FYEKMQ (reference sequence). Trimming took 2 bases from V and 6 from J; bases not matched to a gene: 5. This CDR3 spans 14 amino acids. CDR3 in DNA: TGTGCCAGCAGCTTATCAGCGGGGGGTTCCGAGCAGTACTTC. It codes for CASSLSAGGSEQYF.